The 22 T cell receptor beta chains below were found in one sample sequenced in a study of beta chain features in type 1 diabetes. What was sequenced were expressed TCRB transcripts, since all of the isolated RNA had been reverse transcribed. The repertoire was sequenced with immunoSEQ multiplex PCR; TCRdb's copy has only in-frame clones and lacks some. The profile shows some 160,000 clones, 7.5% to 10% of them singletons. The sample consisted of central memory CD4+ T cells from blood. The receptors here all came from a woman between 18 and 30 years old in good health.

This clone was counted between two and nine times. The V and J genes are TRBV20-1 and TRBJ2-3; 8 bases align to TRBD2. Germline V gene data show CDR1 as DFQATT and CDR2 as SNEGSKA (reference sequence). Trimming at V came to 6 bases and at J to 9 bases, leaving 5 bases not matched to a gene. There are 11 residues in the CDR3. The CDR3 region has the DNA TGCAGTGCCACCAGCGGGAGCACGCAGTATTTT. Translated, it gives CSATSGSTQYF.

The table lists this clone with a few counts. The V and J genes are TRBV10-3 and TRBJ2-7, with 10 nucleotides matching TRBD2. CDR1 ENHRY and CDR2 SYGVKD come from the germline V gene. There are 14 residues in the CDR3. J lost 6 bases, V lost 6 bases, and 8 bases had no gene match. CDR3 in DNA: TGTGCCATCAGCGAACTAGCGGGGAACGGCGAGCAGTACTTC. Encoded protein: CAISELAGNGEQYF.

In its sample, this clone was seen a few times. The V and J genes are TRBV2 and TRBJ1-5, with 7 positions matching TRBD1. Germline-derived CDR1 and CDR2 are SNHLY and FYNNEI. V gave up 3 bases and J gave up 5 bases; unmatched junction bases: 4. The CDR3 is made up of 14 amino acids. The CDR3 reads CASSEEGADQPQHF. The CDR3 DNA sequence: TGTGCCAGCAGTGAGGAGGGGGCGGATCAGCCCCAGCATTTT.

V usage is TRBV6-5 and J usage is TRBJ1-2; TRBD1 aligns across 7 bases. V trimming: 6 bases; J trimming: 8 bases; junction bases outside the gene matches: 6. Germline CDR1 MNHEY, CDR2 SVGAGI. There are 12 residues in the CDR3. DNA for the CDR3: TGTGCCAGCAGAAAAGGGGGCCGGGGCTACACCTTC. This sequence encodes CASRKGGRGYTF.

The CDR3 here is CASSGASGGASGELFF. The CDR3 bases are TGTGCCAGCAGCGGCGCTAGCGGGGGGGCCTCCGGGGAGCTGTTTTTT. This chain connects TRBV7-9 to TRBJ2-2; 12 positions match TRBD2. Losses at the gene ends were 5 bases for V and 6 bases for J; bases not matched to a gene: 7. The germline gives CDR1 SEHNR, CDR2 FQNEAQ (reference sequence). The length of the CDR3 is 16 residues.

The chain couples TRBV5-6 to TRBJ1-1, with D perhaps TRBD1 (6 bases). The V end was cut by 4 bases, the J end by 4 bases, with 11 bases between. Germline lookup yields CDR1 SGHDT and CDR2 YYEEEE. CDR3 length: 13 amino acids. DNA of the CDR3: TGTGCCAGCAGCGCTGCAGGGGCCACTGAAGCTTTCTTT. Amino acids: CASSAAGATEAFF.

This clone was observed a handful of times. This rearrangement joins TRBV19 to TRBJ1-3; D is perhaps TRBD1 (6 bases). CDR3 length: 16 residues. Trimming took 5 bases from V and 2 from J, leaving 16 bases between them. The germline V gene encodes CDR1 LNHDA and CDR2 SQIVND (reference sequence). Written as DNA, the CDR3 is TGTGCCAGTAGTTTACAGGGTGGATTTGCTGGAAACACCATATATTTT. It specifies CASSLQGGFAGNTIYF.

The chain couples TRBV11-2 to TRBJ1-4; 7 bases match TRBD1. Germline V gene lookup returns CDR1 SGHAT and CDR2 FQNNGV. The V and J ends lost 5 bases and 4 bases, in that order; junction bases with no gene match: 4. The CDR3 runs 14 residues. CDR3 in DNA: TGTGCCAGCAGCCCAACAGGGGTTAATGAAAAACTGTTTTTT. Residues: CASSPTGVNEKLFF.

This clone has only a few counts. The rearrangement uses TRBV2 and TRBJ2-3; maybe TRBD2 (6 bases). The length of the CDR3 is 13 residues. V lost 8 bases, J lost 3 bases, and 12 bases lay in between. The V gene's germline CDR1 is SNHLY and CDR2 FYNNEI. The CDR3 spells CASQSGRTDTQYF. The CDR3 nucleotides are TGTGCCAGCCAGTCGGGGAGGACAGATACGCAGTATTTT.

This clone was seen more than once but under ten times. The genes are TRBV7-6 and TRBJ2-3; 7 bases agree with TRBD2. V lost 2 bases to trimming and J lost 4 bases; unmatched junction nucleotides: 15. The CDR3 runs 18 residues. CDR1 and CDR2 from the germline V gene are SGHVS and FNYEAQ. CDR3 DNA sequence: TGTGCCAGCAGCTTAACTGGGGTGGCTAGCGGCCAGGCAGATACGCAGTATTTT. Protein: CASSLTGVASGQADTQYF.

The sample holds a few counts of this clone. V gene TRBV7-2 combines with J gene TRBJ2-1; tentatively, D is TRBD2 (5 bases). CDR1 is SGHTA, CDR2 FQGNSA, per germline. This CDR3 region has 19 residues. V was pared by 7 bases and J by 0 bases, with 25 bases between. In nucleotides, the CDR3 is TGTGCCAGCACGAGGACTGGCCCAGCAGCGCAAGCCTCCTACAATGAGCAGTTCTTC. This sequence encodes CASTRTGPAAQASYNEQFF.

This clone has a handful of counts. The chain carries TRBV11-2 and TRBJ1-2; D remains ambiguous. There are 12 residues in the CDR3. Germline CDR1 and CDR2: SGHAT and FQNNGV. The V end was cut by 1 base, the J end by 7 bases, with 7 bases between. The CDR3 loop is CASSLGPGGYTF. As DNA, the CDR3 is TGTGCCAGCAGCTTAGGGCCGGGTGGCTACACCTTC.

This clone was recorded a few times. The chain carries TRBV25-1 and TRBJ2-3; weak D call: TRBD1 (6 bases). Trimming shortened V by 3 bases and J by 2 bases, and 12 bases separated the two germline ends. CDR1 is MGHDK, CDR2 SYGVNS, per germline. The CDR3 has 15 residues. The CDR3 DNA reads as TGTGCCAGCAGTGAGGGGACACATCACACAGATACGCAGTATTTT. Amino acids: CASSEGTHHTDTQYF.

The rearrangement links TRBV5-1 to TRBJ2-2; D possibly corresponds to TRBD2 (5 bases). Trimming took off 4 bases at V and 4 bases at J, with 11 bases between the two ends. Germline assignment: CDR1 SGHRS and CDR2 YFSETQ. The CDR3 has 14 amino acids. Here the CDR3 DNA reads TGCGCCAGCAGCCAGAGTAGCGTCACCGGGGAGCTGTTTTTT. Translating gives CASSQSSVTGELFF.

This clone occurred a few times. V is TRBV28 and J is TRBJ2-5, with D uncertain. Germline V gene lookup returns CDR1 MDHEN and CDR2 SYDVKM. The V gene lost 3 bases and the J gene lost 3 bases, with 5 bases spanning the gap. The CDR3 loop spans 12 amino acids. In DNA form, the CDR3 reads TGTGCCAGCAGTTTCAGGAAAGAGACCCAGTACTTC. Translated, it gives CASSFRKETQYF.

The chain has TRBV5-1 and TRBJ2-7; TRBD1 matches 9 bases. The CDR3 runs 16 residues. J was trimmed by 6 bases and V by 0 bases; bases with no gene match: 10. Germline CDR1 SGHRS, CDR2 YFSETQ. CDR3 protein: CASSLGPGQGLGEQYF. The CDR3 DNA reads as TGCGCCAGCAGCTTGGGTCCGGGACAGGGTTTAGGCGAGCAGTACTTC.

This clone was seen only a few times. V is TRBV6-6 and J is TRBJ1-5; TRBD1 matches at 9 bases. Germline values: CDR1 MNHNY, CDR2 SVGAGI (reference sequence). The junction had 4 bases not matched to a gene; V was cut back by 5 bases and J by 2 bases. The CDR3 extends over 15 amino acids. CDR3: CASSRTGDGNQPQHF. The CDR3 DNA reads TGTGCCAGCAGTCGGACAGGGGACGGCAATCAGCCCCAGCATTTT.

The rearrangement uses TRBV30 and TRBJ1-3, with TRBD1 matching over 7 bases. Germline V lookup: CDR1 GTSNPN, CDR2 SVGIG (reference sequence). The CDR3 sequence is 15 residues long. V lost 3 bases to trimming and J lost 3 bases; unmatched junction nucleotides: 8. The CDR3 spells CAWSVQGLGGNTIYF. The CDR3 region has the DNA TGTGCCTGGAGCGTACAGGGGTTGGGTGGAAACACCATATATTTT.

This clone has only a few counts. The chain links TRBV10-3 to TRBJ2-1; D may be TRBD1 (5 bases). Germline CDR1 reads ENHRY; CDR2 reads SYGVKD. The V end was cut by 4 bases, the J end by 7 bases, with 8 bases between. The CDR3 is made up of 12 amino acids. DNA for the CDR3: TGTGCCATCAGTGGTACAGGAAATGAGCAGTTCTTC. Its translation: CAISGTGNEQFF.

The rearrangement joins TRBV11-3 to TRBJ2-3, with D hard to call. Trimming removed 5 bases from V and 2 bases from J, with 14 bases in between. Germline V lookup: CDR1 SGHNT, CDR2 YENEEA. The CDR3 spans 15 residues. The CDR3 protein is CASSLKIADTDTQYF. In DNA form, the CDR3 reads TGTGCCAGCAGCCTCAAGATCGCAGACACAGATACGCAGTATTTT.

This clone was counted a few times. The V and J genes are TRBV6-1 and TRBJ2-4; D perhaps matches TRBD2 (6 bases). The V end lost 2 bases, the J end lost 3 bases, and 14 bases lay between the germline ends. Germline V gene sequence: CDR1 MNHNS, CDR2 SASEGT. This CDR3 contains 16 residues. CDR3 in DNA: TGTGCCAGCAGTGAATGGAGCGGAGGGGACAAAAACATTCAGTACTTC. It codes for CASSEWSGGDKNIQYF.

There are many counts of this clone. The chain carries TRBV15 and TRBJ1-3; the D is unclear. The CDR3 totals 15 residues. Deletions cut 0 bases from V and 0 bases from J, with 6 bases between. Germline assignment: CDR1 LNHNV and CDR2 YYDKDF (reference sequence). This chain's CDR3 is CATSRDRDSGNTIYF. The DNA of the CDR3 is TGTGCCACCAGCAGAGATCGGGACTCTGGAAACACCATATATTTT.